The next 18 T cell receptor beta chains were all read from a single sample in a study of OX40 agonist ivuxolimab in advanced cancers. Assay used: immunoSEQ multiplex PCR; TCRdb lists only in-frame clones, some missing. The data show about 11,000 clones, roughly 80% seen once. The sequencing used CD4+ or CD8+ T cells sorted from blood, collected in a trial of the OX40 agonist ivuxolimab. These TCRs come from an adult with an advanced solid tumor such as melanoma, head and neck, liver or kidney cancer.

This rearrangement joins TRBV9 to TRBJ2-1, with 7 positions matching TRBD1. Trimming at V came to 4 bases and at J to 10 bases, leaving 8 bases not matched to a gene. Germline assignment: CDR1 SGDLS and CDR2 YYNGEE. The CDR3 runs to 13 residues. CDR3 sequence: CASSLTGLREQFF. In DNA form, the CDR3 reads TGTGCCAGCAGCCTGACAGGGCTCAGGGAGCAGTTCTTC.

This clone was counted a few times. The rearrangement links TRBV4-3 to TRBJ2-7, with D possibly matching TRBD2 (6 bases). CDR1 is LGHNA, CDR2 YSLEER, per germline. The V end was cut by 4 bases, the J end by 0 bases, with 13 bases between. The CDR3 has 15 amino acids. The DNA of the CDR3 is TGCGCCAGCAGCCCCGCCGTGGGGGGCTCCTACGAGCAGTACTTC. Encoded protein: CASSPAVGGSYEQYF.

The chain combines TRBV27 with TRBJ2-7; D is tentatively TRBD1 or TRBD2 (5 bases each). The V gene's germline CDR1 is MNHEY and CDR2 SMNVEV (reference sequence). V was cut by 5 bases and J by 2 bases, with 10 bases left in between. This CDR3 region has 13 residues. The CDR3 DNA follows: TGTGCCAGCAGTGAGAGGGGCCCCTACGAGCAGTACTTC. Amino acid sequence: CASSERGPYEQYF.

The gene calls are TRBV27 and TRBJ2-1; weak D call: TRBD2 (6 bases). V was shortened by 7 bases and J by 6 bases, with 16 bases between the two germline ends. The CDR3 loop spans 14 amino acids. Germline values: CDR1 MNHEY, CDR2 SMNVEV (reference sequence). The CDR3 here is CASTHSVAANEQFF. DNA of the CDR3: TGTGCCAGCACCCATTCGGTAGCGGCCAATGAGCAGTTCTTC.

The chain recombines TRBV9 with TRBJ1-3; D remains ambiguous. V lost 0 bases and J 8 bases, leaving 15 bases between the germline ends. CDR1 and CDR2 (germline): SGDLS, YYNGEE. The CDR3 spans 15 residues. The CDR3 DNA reads TGTGCCAGCAGCGTAGCGGCCCCCGAGGCGGACACCATATATTTT. It is translated as CASSVAAPEADTIYF.

This clone showed up just a few times. Here the CDR3 reads CASSLVPGGQETQYF. The CDR3 nucleotides are TGCGCCAGCAGCTTGGTTCCCGGGGGTCAAGAGACCCAGTACTTC. The rearrangement uses TRBV5-1 and TRBJ2-5; a possible D gene is TRBD2 (6 bases). Germline lookup yields CDR1 SGHRS and CDR2 YFSETQ. The CDR3 has 15 residues. Trimming pared 0 bases from V and 2 bases from J, leaving 11 bases between.

The rearrangement links TRBV9 to TRBJ2-3; 7 bases align to TRBD1. The germline CDR1 and CDR2 sequences are SGDLS and YYNGEE. Trimming took 8 bases from V and 2 from J; bases not matched to a gene: 11. The CDR3 totals 15 residues. The CDR3 sequence: CASQQGPGITDTQYF. DNA of the CDR3: TGTGCCAGTCAACAGGGGCCGGGGATCACAGATACGCAGTATTTT.

The chain uses TRBV5-6 and TRBJ2-3; D is unresolved. The CDR3 totals 16 residues. V lost 3 bases and J 2 bases, leaving 16 bases between the germline ends. CDR1 is SGHDT, CDR2 YYEEEE, per germline. In nucleotides, the CDR3 is TGTGCCAGCAGCTCCCAGCCCGTCTACCACACAGATACGCAGTATTTT. It encodes CASSSQPVYHTDTQYF.

This clone was recorded once. This chain links TRBV30 with TRBJ2-5; D could derive from TRBD1 or TRBD2 (5 bases each). Trimming took 8 bases from V and 5 from J, leaving 18 bases between them. The V gene's germline CDR1 is GTSNPN and CDR2 SVGIG (reference sequence). This CDR3 contains 13 residues. The CDR3 sequence: CALQRGSKETQYF. In nucleotides, the CDR3 is TGTGCCCTGCAGAGGGGATCCAAGGAGACCCAGTACTTC.

The genes are TRBV15 and TRBJ1-5; the D gene is possibly TRBD1 (6 bases). CDR1 LNHNV and CDR2 YYDKDF come from the germline V gene (reference sequence). The V and J ends lost 3 bases and 5 bases respectively, with 8 bases between them. The CDR3 extends over 13 amino acids. CDR3: CATSSHRDQPQHF. The CDR3 nucleotides are TGTGCCACCAGCAGCCACAGGGATCAGCCCCAGCATTTT. Looking up the rest from reference TRBV15 and TRBJ1-5 gives the full variable domain: DAMVIQNPRYQVTQFGKPVTLSCSQTLNHNVMYWYQQKSSQAPKLLFHYYDKDFNNEADTPDNFQSRRPNTSFCFLDIRSPGLGDTAMYLCATSSHRDQPQHFGDGTRLSIL.

V gene TRBV29-1 combines with J gene TRBJ2-1; 14 bases align to TRBD2. The germline gives CDR1 SQVTM, CDR2 ANQGSEA. The CDR3 is made up of 17 amino acids. With 4 bases clipped from V and 0 bases from J, the junction kept 5 bases outside the gene matches. The CDR3 DNA follows: TGCAGCGTTGCGGGACTAGCGGGGGTCGCCTCCTACAATGAGCAGTTCTTC. It translates to CSVAGLAGVASYNEQFF.

This clone has only one observation. The chain uses TRBV6-1 and TRBJ2-3, with 10 bases aligning to TRBD2. The CDR3 loop spans 15 amino acids. CDR1 and CDR2 (germline): MNHNS, SASEGT. The junction had 6 bases not matched to a gene; V was cut back by 1 base and J by 8 bases. CDR3 loop: CASSEGSGRAGTQYF. The CDR3 nucleotides read TGTGCCAGCAGTGAAGGGAGCGGGAGGGCTGGTACGCAGTATTTT.

This rearrangement joins TRBV5-1 to TRBJ2-1; D may match TRBD1 or TRBD2 (5 bases each). Germline V gives CDR1 SGHRS, CDR2 YFSETQ. This CDR3 contains 16 residues. The ends were cut back, 0 bases at V and 4 bases at J, with 14 bases in the middle. DNA for the CDR3: TGCGCCAGCAGCTTGGAGGGTCAGGGACCTTACAATGAGCAGTTCTTC. This gives the protein CASSLEGQGPYNEQFF.

This clone came up once. The chain combines TRBV7-9 with TRBJ2-1; TRBD2 is a possible D gene (5 bases). This CDR3 is built from 15 residues. V shed 1 base and J shed 1 base, with 8 bases lying between them. Germline values: CDR1 SEHNR, CDR2 FQNEAQ (reference sequence). The CDR3 DNA follows: TGTGCCAGCAGCTTAGTGGGAGCATCCTACAATGAGCAGTTCTTC. As protein: CASSLVGASYNEQFF.

CDR3 residues: CASSDGRTTGELFF. For the CDR3, the DNA is TGTGCCAGCAGCGATGGGCGGACTACCGGGGAGCTGTTTTTT. The chain employs TRBV9 and TRBJ2-2, with D possibly being TRBD2 (5 bases). Germline CDR1 reads SGDLS; CDR2 reads YYNGEE. Between the trimmed V and J ends, which lost 3 bases and 5 bases, there was a span of 11 bases. The CDR3 runs to 14 residues. Looking up the rest from reference TRBV9 and TRBJ2-2 gives the full variable domain: DSGVTQTPKHLITATGQRVTLRCSPRSGDLSVYWYQQSLDQGLQFLIQYYNGEERAKGNILERFSAQQFPDLHSELNLSSLELGDSALYFCASSDGRTTGELFFGEGSRLTVL.

The chain links TRBV6-5 to TRBJ1-5; no definite D call. The V gene's germline CDR1 is MNHEY and CDR2 SVGAGI. The germline V and J ends were trimmed by 2 bases and 0 bases, with 5 bases remaining between them. The CDR3 totals 14 residues. The CDR3 region is CASSYGASNQPQHF. Here the CDR3 DNA reads TGTGCCAGCAGTTACGGCGCTAGCAATCAGCCCCAGCATTTT.

V usage is TRBV11-2 and J usage is TRBJ2-1; 10 bases align to TRBD2. After removal of 1 base from V and 6 bases from J, the junction contained 12 bases not matched to a gene. The CDR3 is 18 residues long. Germline V gene sequence: CDR1 SGHAT, CDR2 FQNNGV. CDR3 sequence: CASSLGPLAGVMGNEQFF. The CDR3 DNA reads TGTGCCAGCAGCTTAGGCCCGCTAGCGGGAGTCATGGGCAATGAGCAGTTCTTC. The full variable domain, its missing parts supplied by reference TRBV11-2 and TRBJ2-1, is EAGVAQSPRYKIIEKRQSVAFWCNPISGHATLYWYQQILGQGPKLLIQFQNNGVVDDSQLPKDRFSAERLKGVDSTLKIQPAKLEDSAVYLCASSLGPLAGVMGNEQFFGPGTRLTVL.

J is TRBJ2-4 and V is TRBV10-3; no clear D. Trimming pared 3 bases from V and 8 bases from J, leaving 14 bases between. Germline V gene data show CDR1 as ENHRY and CDR2 as SYGVKD. The CDR3 extends over 14 amino acids. The CDR3 reads CAISETTTEHIQYF. The CDR3 DNA reads as TGTGCCATCAGTGAAACCACGACTGAGCACATTCAGTACTTC.